The clone carrying this TCR beta chain was found a few times. Combining a sample-barcoded 5' primer with a J-beta primer mix, a second PCR ran for roughly 6 to 11 cycles. TCRdb re-derived calls from the 5' RACE reads in MiXCR, one entry per CDR3 protein. The sample has approximately 780,000 distinct CDR3 sequences; around a quarter are singletons. The sample comes from a study of blood T cells in healthy people across ages. This CDR3 is 18 amino acids long. CDR1 and CDR2 (germline): MNHEY, SVGAGI. This sample was shared with a second study, whose subject was T cells of mothers and their children.

The sample consisted of blood. The source is a boy younger than 18 in good health. This chain connects TRBV6-5 to TRBJ2-5; 12 nucleotides agree with TRBD1. The assigned J gene may be wrong: the sequence end matches TRBJ2-7 better. CDR3 nucleotides: TGTGCCAGCAGTTACTCTCCCGGGACAGGGGGCGAGACCTACGAGCAGTACTTC. Translating it yields CASSYSPGTGGETYEQYF.